These 22 T cell receptor beta chains were sequenced from one sample in a study of blood T cell repertoires in COVID-19 (dated by TCRdb to 2018 to 2020). The receptor library was made with the immunoSEQ multiplex PCR assay. Sourced from immuneACCESS, this table was stored by TCRdb with only in-frame sequences that have V and J called. A share of the clones is absent; for the studies checked, an unresolved V gene accounts for under half, and the remainder has no known explanation. This sample gives 150,000 to 200,000 clones in total; about four fifths of them show up just once. The top ten clonotypes cover roughly 2.6% of the sample. Sequencing input: peripheral blood. The receptors shown here come from a human donor with acute or convalescent COVID-19. The donor label of this sample is uncertain.

The V and J genes are TRBV29-1 and TRBJ2-5, with TRBD2 matching over 7 bases. Trimming cost V 8 bases and J 2 bases; bases outside gene matches: 8. The length of the CDR3 is 13 residues. Germline CDR1 reads SQVTM; CDR2 reads ANQGSEA. Here the CDR3 DNA reads TGCAGCTCCAGCTGGGGGGGGCAAGAGACCCAGTACTTC. Translating it yields CSSSWGGQETQYF.

The chain recombines TRBV19 with TRBJ2-1; D perhaps matches TRBD2 (5 bases). V was clipped by 4 bases and J by 4 bases, with 8 bases between them. This CDR3 comprises 13 residues. Germline CDR1 and CDR2: LNHDA and SQIVND (reference sequence). For the CDR3, the DNA is TGTGCCAGTAGTACTTCGGGATACAATGAGCAGTTCTTC. Residues: CASSTSGYNEQFF.

This rearrangement joins TRBV19 to TRBJ1-2; no reliable D call. The CDR3 sequence is 14 residues long. CDR1 is LNHDA, CDR2 SQIVND, per germline (reference sequence). V lost 5 bases and J lost 4, with 14 bases in between. The CDR3 coding sequence is TGTGCCAGTAGTCCTCGAGACATCCTCTATGGCTACACCTTC. Encoded protein: CASSPRDILYGYTF.

The genes are TRBV5-1 and TRBJ2-1, with D possibly matching TRBD1 (6 bases). The CDR3 consists of 14 residues. With 4 bases removed from V and 7 bases from J, the gap between germline ends came to 15 bases. Germline V gene sequence: CDR1 SGHRS, CDR2 YFSETQ. The CDR3 here is CASSQQGPGNEQFF. The DNA for the CDR3 is TGCGCCAGCAGCCAGCAGGGGCCAGGTAATGAGCAGTTCTTC.

This clone was seen a few times. This chain uses TRBV7-2 with TRBJ2-1; 11 bases agree with TRBD2. In germline, CDR1 is SGHTA, CDR2 FQGNSA. The CDR3 runs 15 residues. Germline trimming cut 1 base from V and 7 bases from J; bases unmatched to any gene: 3. The CDR3 loop reads CASSLDGLAGNEQFF. The CDR3 DNA follows: TGTGCCAGCAGCTTAGATGGACTAGCGGGTAATGAGCAGTTCTTC.

The chain employs TRBV7-9 and TRBJ2-1; weak D call: TRBD2 (6 bases). The CDR3 consists of 15 residues. Germline V gene sequence: CDR1 SEHNR, CDR2 FQNEAQ (reference sequence). V was clipped by 1 base and J by 7 bases, with 14 bases between them. As DNA, the CDR3 is TGTGCCAGCAGCTTAGTAGGTCTTGGAGGGAATGAGCAGTTCTTC. This codes for CASSLVGLGGNEQFF.

This clone was detected only once. Other DNA sequences in the same sample also yield this CDR3. The chain joins TRBV9 to TRBJ2-3; D is uncertain. The CDR3 has 13 amino acids. V was clipped by 0 bases and J by 3 bases, with 5 bases between them. The germline V gene has CDR1 SGDLS and CDR2 YYNGEE. The CDR3 DNA reads TGTGCCAGCAGCGTAGCAGGAACAGATACGCAGTATTTT. Protein: CASSVAGTDTQYF.

This chain connects TRBV6-1 to TRBJ1-3; unclear D gene. The CDR3 has 15 amino acids. V was clipped by 5 bases and J by 1 base, with 12 bases between them. Germline V gene data show CDR1 as MNHNS and CDR2 as SASEGT. The CDR3 loop reads CASSHGVESGNTIYF. In DNA, the CDR3 is TGTGCCAGCAGTCACGGGGTTGAGTCTGGAAACACCATATATTTT.

The rearrangement uses TRBV30 and TRBJ2-5; perhaps TRBD2 as D (6 bases). V shed 0 bases and J shed 4 bases, with 9 bases lying between them. Germline CDR1 reads GTSNPN; CDR2 reads SVGIG (reference sequence). The CDR3 loop spans 13 amino acids. The CDR3 sequence: CAWSVGGTETQYF. CDR3 bases: TGTGCCTGGAGTGTGGGGGGAACAGAGACCCAGTACTTC.

This clone was found a few times. J is TRBJ2-5 and V is TRBV7-9, with TRBD1 as a possible D gene (8 bases). The germline V gene has CDR1 SEHNR and CDR2 FQNEAQ (reference sequence). Trimming shortened V by 2 bases and J by 5 bases, and 18 bases separated the two germline ends. The CDR3 runs to 16 residues. The CDR3 sequence: CASSLPRTGREETQYF. CDR3 DNA sequence: TGTGCCAGCAGCTTACCCCGGACAGGGCGGGAGGAGACCCAGTACTTC. Filled out from reference TRBV7-9 and TRBJ2-5, the complete variable domain reads DTGVSQNPRHKITKRGQNVTFRCDPISEHNRLYWYRQTLGQGPEFLTYFQNEAQLEKSRLLSDRFSAERPKGSFSTLEIQRTEQGDSAMYLCASSLPRTGREETQYFGPGTRLLVL.

The rearrangement links TRBV3-1 (or the pseudogene TRBV3-2) to TRBJ1-2, with no clear D. Trimming removed 5 bases at V and 4 bases at J, with 20 bases between. CDR3 length: 16 residues. Germline V gene lookup returns CDR1 LGHDT and CDR2 YNNKEL (reference sequence). CDR3 residues: CASSSPSTRASYGYTF. The CDR3 coding sequence is TGTGCCAGCAGCTCTCCGAGTACGAGGGCTAGCTATGGCTACACCTTC.

V gene TRBV10-3 combines with J gene TRBJ2-1; 8 nucleotides agree with TRBD1. Trimming removed 8 bases from V and 2 bases from J; junction bases left unmatched: 14. Germline V gives CDR1 ENHRY, CDR2 SYGVKD. The CDR3 sequence is 17 residues long. In DNA form, the CDR3 reads TGTGCCATCGGGGAACCAGGGACAGGTGTAACCTACAATGAGCAGTTCTTC. Amino acid sequence: CAIGEPGTGVTYNEQFF.

This chain links TRBV6-5 with TRBJ2-3, with 7 bases aligning to TRBD2. V gave up 6 bases and J gave up 3 bases; unmatched junction bases: 9. This CDR3 is 15 amino acids long. Germline V gene data show CDR1 as MNHEY and CDR2 as SVGAGI. The CDR3 protein is CASSPRSGVTDTQYF. The CDR3 DNA is TGTGCCAGCAGCCCCCGAAGCGGGGTAACAGATACGCAGTATTTT.

This rearrangement joins TRBV5-1 to TRBJ2-1, with D possibly matching TRBD2 (6 bases). The CDR3 consists of 16 residues. Trimming took 4 bases from V and 3 from J, leaving 17 bases between them. CDR1 and CDR2 (germline): SGHRS, YFSETQ. The CDR3 sequence is CASSRRLGGLYNEQFF. CDR3 DNA: TGCGCCAGCAGCCGCCGACTAGGAGGGCTCTACAATGAGCAGTTCTTC. Full variable domain (outside the CDR3, taken from reference TRBV5-1 and TRBJ2-1): KAGVTQTPRYLIKTRGQQVTLSCSPISGHRSVSWYQQTPGQGLQFLFEYFSETQRNKGNFPGRFSGRQFSNSRSEMNVSTLELGDSALYLCASSRRLGGLYNEQFFGPGTRLTVL.

The chain has TRBV9 and TRBJ2-7; 9 bases line up with TRBD1. V lost 2 bases to trimming and J lost 6 bases; unmatched junction nucleotides: 6. The CDR3 sequence is 14 residues long. Germline CDR1 reads SGDLS; CDR2 reads YYNGEE. This CDR3 reads CASSVLGQGGEQYF. In nucleotides, the CDR3 is TGTGCCAGCAGCGTTTTGGGACAGGGTGGCGAGCAGTACTTC.

The V and J genes are TRBV28 and TRBJ2-2; D unclear. Germline assignment: CDR1 MDHEN and CDR2 SYDVKM. This CDR3 contains 14 residues. Trimming removed 5 bases from V and 7 bases from J, with 14 bases in between. CDR3: CASSPAIQNGELFF. In DNA, the CDR3 is TGTGCCAGCAGTCCCGCCATACAGAACGGGGAGCTGTTTTTT.

V gene TRBV10-1 combines with J gene TRBJ1-2; TRBD1 matches 8 bases. The CDR3 has 12 amino acids. Germline V gives CDR1 WNHNN, CDR2 SYGVQD (reference sequence). The CDR3 DNA follows: TGCGACTCCGGGACAGGCCCCAATGGCTACACCTTC. It yields the protein CDSGTGPNGYTF.

V usage is TRBV5-4 and J usage is TRBJ2-6; a possible D gene is TRBD1 (6 bases). CDR3 length equals 17 residues. Germline-derived CDR1 and CDR2 are SGHNT and YYREEE (reference sequence). The V end lost 2 bases, the J end lost 0 bases, and 12 bases lay between the germline ends. CDR3 nucleotide sequence: TGTGCCAGCAGCTTTGGGACAAGCCTCTCTGGGGCCAACGTCCTGACTTTC. It translates to CASSFGTSLSGANVLTF.

The chain is built from TRBV27 and TRBJ2-1, with a tentative D call TRBD1 (5 bases). Germline V gene sequence: CDR1 MNHEY, CDR2 SMNVEV (reference sequence). V was pared by 2 bases and J by 8 bases, with 13 bases between. The CDR3 is 14 amino acids. The CDR3 region is CASSLRQGVHEQFF. CDR3 nucleotide sequence: TGTGCCAGCAGTTTACGTCAGGGTGTCCATGAGCAGTTCTTC.

The chain employs TRBV3-1 (or the pseudogene TRBV3-2) and TRBJ1-2; 7 nucleotides align to TRBD1. This CDR3 region has 11 residues. The V gene's germline CDR1 is LGHDT and CDR2 YNNKEL (reference sequence). With 2 bases clipped from V and 10 bases from J, the junction kept 1 base outside the gene matches. Written as DNA, the CDR3 is TGTGCCAGCAGCCAACAGGGGGTCTACACCTTC. This translates into CASSQQGVYTF.

This rearrangement joins TRBV6-6 to TRBJ2-1; the D gene is possibly TRBD1 (6 bases). The CDR3 runs 15 residues. CDR1 MNHNY and CDR2 SVGAGI come from the germline V gene (reference sequence). Trimming took 2 bases from V and 10 from J, leaving 18 bases between them. CDR3 loop: CASSYRDDPRGEQFF. CDR3 nucleotides: TGTGCCAGCAGTTACCGGGACGACCCCAGGGGAGAGCAGTTCTTC.

The chain uses TRBV5-1 and TRBJ2-5; tentatively, D is TRBD2 (7 bases). V lost 2 bases and J 5 bases, leaving 19 bases between the germline ends. CDR1 and CDR2 (germline): SGHRS, YFSETQ. CDR3 length equals 16 residues. The CDR3 sequence is CASSFGAPQGGETQYF. The CDR3 DNA reads TGCGCCAGCAGCTTTGGGGCCCCACAGGGAGGGGAGACCCAGTACTTC.